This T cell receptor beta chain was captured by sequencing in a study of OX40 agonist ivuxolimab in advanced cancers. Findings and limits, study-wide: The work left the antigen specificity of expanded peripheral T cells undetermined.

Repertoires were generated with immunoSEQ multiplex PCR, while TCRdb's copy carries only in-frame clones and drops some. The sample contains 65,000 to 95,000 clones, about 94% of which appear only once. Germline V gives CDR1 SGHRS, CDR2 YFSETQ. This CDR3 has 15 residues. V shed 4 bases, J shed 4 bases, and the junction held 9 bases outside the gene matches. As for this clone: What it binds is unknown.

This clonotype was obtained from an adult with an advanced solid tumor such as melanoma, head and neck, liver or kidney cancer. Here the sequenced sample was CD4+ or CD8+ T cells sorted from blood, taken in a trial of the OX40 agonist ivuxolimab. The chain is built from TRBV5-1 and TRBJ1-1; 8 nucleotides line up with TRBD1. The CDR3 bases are TGCGCCAGCAGCCGTAAGGGACAGGATGCCACTGAAGCTTTCTTT. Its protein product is CASSRKGQDATEAFF.